The sequence of this TCR beta chain was determined in a study of long-term antiretroviral therapy in people with HIV. General observations from the study: Post-treatment diversity went higher with ART but stayed below transplant donor controls. Information on adherence, resistance and therapy changes was unavailable.

Remarks on this clone: The antigen is unknown.

The libraries were made with immunoSEQ v3.0 at survey level. Generated by immunoSEQ multiplex PCR, the TCRdb table keeps only in-frame clones and is missing some. The repertoire includes about 25,000 clones, more than 85% of them detected once, and over 8.5% sits in the top ten. Trimming removed 3 bases at V and 4 bases at J, with 14 bases between. This CDR3 has 15 amino acids. Germline V gene sequence: CDR1 SNHLY, CDR2 FYNNEI. One or more pre-ART and two or more post-ART PBMC samples were available from each donor. Until DNA extraction, the samples held between about 0.9-11 million cryopreserved PBMC.

V is TRBV2 and J is TRBJ2-3; D is possibly TRBD1 or TRBD2 (7 bases each). The TCR sequence derives from a woman aged 40-49 years with HIV. The source material was unsorted PBMCs, sampled 7.6 years after starting antiretroviral therapy. CDR3 loop: CASSDQGGMADTQYF. Here the CDR3 DNA reads TGTGCCAGCAGTGATCAGGGGGGGATGGCAGATACGCAGTATTTT.